This entry lists 31 T cell receptor beta chains sequenced from one sample in a study of blood T cell repertoires in COVID-19. Clones were read by immunoSEQ multiplex PCR, and TCRdb kept only the in-frame ones, dropping some. This table has approximately 25,000 clones, 84% appearing once. The sample taken for sequencing was peripheral blood. The receptors originated from an elderly woman with acute or convalescent COVID-19.

The V and J genes are TRBV6-6 and TRBJ2-3, with TRBD1 matching over 10 bases. The germline V gene encodes CDR1 MNHNY and CDR2 SVGAGI (reference sequence). After removal of 5 bases from V and 4 bases from J, the junction contained 9 bases not matched to a gene. The CDR3 sequence is 16 residues long. The CDR3 bases are TGTGCCAGCAGTGCCCGGACAGGGGGTGCCGCAGATACGCAGTATTTT. Translating it yields CASSARTGGAADTQYF.

The gene calls are TRBV24-1 and TRBJ2-1, with 15 bases identical to TRBD2. Trimming at V came to 7 bases and at J to 4 bases, leaving 1 base not matched to a gene. Germline V gene lookup returns CDR1 KGHDR and CDR2 SFDVKD. This CDR3 is 15 amino acids long. In DNA, the CDR3 is TGTGCCACCAGAGGACTAGCGGGAGGGTACAATGAGCAGTTCTTC. This encodes CATRGLAGGYNEQFF.

This chain connects TRBV19 to TRBJ2-1; TRBD1 might be the D (5 bases). The CDR3 is made up of 14 amino acids. Germline CDR1 LNHDA, CDR2 SQIVND (reference sequence). Trimming removed 0 bases at V and 10 bases at J, with 13 bases between. The chain's CDR3 is CASSIDPREGEQFF. The CDR3 coding sequence is TGTGCCAGTAGTATAGATCCCAGGGAAGGGGAGCAGTTCTTC.

The chain couples TRBV6-2 or TRBV6-3 to TRBJ2-3, with TRBD2 matching 9 bases. This CDR3 is built from 15 residues. Germline values: CDR1 MNHEY, CDR2 SVGEGT. With 4 bases clipped from V and 10 bases from J, the junction kept 12 bases outside the gene matches. CDR3 DNA: TGTGCCAGCAGTTTCCCGCGGGAGGGCCCCATTCCGCAGTATTTT. It is translated as CASSFPREGPIPQYF.

This clone was seen a single time. The junction departs from germline at one end; a sequencing error may be responsible. This chain joins TRBV28 and TRBJ2-7, with TRBD1 matching 7 bases. The CDR3 is 12 residues long. Germline-derived CDR1 and CDR2 are MDHEN and SYDVKM. CDR3 bases: TGTGCCAGCACCAGTTCTATGGACAGGACAAACTTC. This codes for CASTSSMDRTNF. Drawing the rest from reference TRBV28 and TRBJ2-7, the complete variable domain is DVKVTQSSRYLVKRTGEKVFLECVQDMDHENMFWYRQDPGLGLRLIYFSYDVKMKEKGDIPEGYSVSREKKERFSLILESASTNQTSMYLCASTSSMDRTNFGPGTRLTVT.

V usage is TRBV19 and J usage is TRBJ2-1; TRBD2 might be the D (7 bases). The germline V gene has CDR1 LNHDA and CDR2 SQIVND (reference sequence). With 2 bases removed from V and 7 bases from J, the gap between germline ends came to 21 bases. The CDR3 is 17 residues long. CDR3 DNA: TGTGCCAGTAGTATAATCAGGGGCGGGACCGGGGGGAATGAGCAGTTCTTC. Protein sequence: CASSIIRGGTGGNEQFF.

The chain carries TRBV10-3 and TRBJ1-5; 9 nucleotides align to TRBD1. V shed 6 bases, J shed 3 bases, and the junction held 9 bases outside the gene matches. Germline CDR1 and CDR2: ENHRY and SYGVKD. The CDR3 spans 16 residues. The CDR3 region is CAIRAGTGSDNQPQHF. CDR3 coding DNA: TGTGCCATCAGAGCGGGGACAGGGTCGGACAATCAGCCCCAGCATTTT.

This chain joins TRBV30 and TRBJ1-4, with D tentatively TRBD1 (6 bases). The CDR3 is made up of 14 amino acids. The V gene's germline CDR1 is GTSNPN and CDR2 SVGIG (reference sequence). With 3 bases removed from V and 5 bases from J, the gap between germline ends came to 13 bases. CDR3 protein: CAWSLQGANEKLFF. The CDR3 region has the DNA TGTGCCTGGAGCCTACAGGGAGCGAATGAAAAACTGTTTTTT.

The chain is built from TRBV7-9 and TRBJ2-7; perhaps TRBD2 as D (5 bases). The CDR3 covers 13 residues. Deletions cut 1 base from V and 6 bases from J, with 10 bases between. The germline CDR1 and CDR2 sequences are SEHNR and FQNEAQ (reference sequence). In nucleotides, the CDR3 is TGTGCCAGCAGCTTAGGAGGGAACCCCGAGCAGTACTTC. Residues: CASSLGGNPEQYF.

V usage is TRBV30 and J usage is TRBJ1-4; 9 bases line up with TRBD1. The length of the CDR3 is 15 residues. V lost 0 bases to trimming and J lost 4 bases; unmatched junction nucleotides: 3. Germline V gene lookup returns CDR1 GTSNPN and CDR2 SVGIG (reference sequence). The CDR3 here is CAWSVGGQGNEKLFF. The CDR3 coding sequence is TGTGCCTGGAGTGTAGGGGGACAGGGTAATGAAAAACTGTTTTTT. The full variable domain, its missing parts supplied by reference TRBV30 and TRBJ1-4, is SQTIHQWPATLVQPVGSPLSLECTVEGTSNPNLYWYRQAAGRGLQLLFYSVGIGQISSEVPQNLSASRPQDRQFILSSKKLLLSDSGFYLCAWSVGGQGNEKLFFGSGTQLSVL.

In its sample, this clone was seen a few times. The genes are TRBV5-1 and TRBJ1-4; possible D gene TRBD1, 5 bases. The CDR3 is made up of 14 amino acids. Germline V CDR1 and CDR2: SGHRS, YFSETQ. V gave up 0 bases and J gave up 7 bases, with 10 bases separating them. The DNA of the CDR3 is TGCGCCAGCAGCTTGGGCGCGGGGCGTGAAAAACTGTTTTTT. Its translation is CASSLGAGREKLFF.

The chain employs TRBV6-6 and TRBJ2-3; D gene unclear. Germline CDR1 MNHNY, CDR2 SVGAGI (reference sequence). This CDR3 comprises 11 residues. Trimming cost V 6 bases and J 4 bases, with 5 bases left between them. CDR3 nucleotides: TGTGCCAGCAGCTCGGCAGATACGCAGTATTTT. It codes for CASSSADTQYF.

The chain couples TRBV7-8 to TRBJ2-5; 10 bases agree with TRBD1. The CDR3 has 17 residues. The V gene's germline CDR1 is SGHVS and CDR2 FQNEAQ. Losses at the gene ends were 2 bases for V and 0 bases for J; bases not matched to a gene: 6. CDR3 nucleotide sequence: TGTGCCAGCAGCTTAAAAGTGGACAGGGGGTACCAAGAGACCCAGTACTTC. Protein sequence: CASSLKVDRGYQETQYF. Drawing the rest from reference TRBV7-8 and TRBJ2-5, the complete variable domain is GAGVSQSPRYKVAKRGQDVALRCDPISGHVSLFWYQQALGQGPEFLTYFQNEAQLDKSGLPSDRFFAERPEGSVSTLKIQRTQQEDSAVYLCASSLKVDRGYQETQYFGPGTRLLVL.

This chain connects TRBV7-9 to TRBJ2-7; 9 bases match TRBD2. This CDR3 has 19 residues. Germline V gene sequence: CDR1 SEHNR, CDR2 FQNEAQ (reference sequence). Trimming at V came to 5 bases and at J to 0 bases, leaving 17 bases not matched to a gene. Here the CDR3 reads CASSPPGGSGSGSSYEQYF. The DNA for the CDR3 is TGTGCCAGCAGCCCCCCGGGGGGTAGCGGGAGTGGTAGCTCCTACGAGCAGTACTTC.

This sequence joins TRBV12-3 or TRBV12-4 and TRBJ2-7, with 7 nucleotides matching TRBD1. V lost 0 bases to trimming and J lost 10 bases; unmatched junction nucleotides: 3. The CDR3 is 12 residues long. CDR3 nucleotide sequence: TGTGCCAGCAGTTTAGCACAGGGGAAACAGTACTTC. Protein: CASSLAQGKQYF.

This chain joins TRBV14 and TRBJ1-1, with D unresolved. Per the germline V gene, CDR1 is SGHDN and CDR2 is FVKESK. The CDR3 length is 13 residues. Trimming removed 5 bases at V and 3 bases at J, with 10 bases between. CDR3 loop: CASSAGGHTEAFF. CDR3 DNA: TGTGCCAGCAGCGCGGGAGGGCACACTGAAGCTTTCTTT.

The chain recombines TRBV11-2 with TRBJ2-7; D perhaps matches TRBD1 (5 bases). This CDR3 has 13 amino acids. Germline V gene lookup returns CDR1 SGHAT and CDR2 FQNNGV. The germline V and J ends were trimmed by 6 bases and 0 bases, with 9 bases remaining between them. The chain's CDR3 is CASSQGNSYEQYF. For the CDR3, the DNA is TGTGCCAGCAGTCAGGGTAACTCCTACGAGCAGTACTTC.

The genes are TRBV7-2 and TRBJ1-6; D gene uncertain. CDR1 and CDR2 from the germline V gene are SGHTA and FQGNSA. The V end was cut by 2 bases, the J end by 1 base, with 6 bases between. CDR3 length equals 15 residues. The CDR3 spells CASSLQFSYNSPLHF. The CDR3 DNA reads as TGTGCCAGCAGCTTACAATTTTCCTATAATTCACCCCTCCACTTT.

V is TRBV18 and J is TRBJ2-7, with TRBD1 matching over 10 bases. The junction had 4 bases not matched to a gene; V was cut back by 3 bases and J by 5 bases. The CDR3 length is 14 residues. The germline V gene has CDR1 KGHSH and CDR2 LQKENI. The CDR3 DNA follows: TGTGCCAGCTCACCGACAGGGGGCATCGACGAGCAGTACTTC. The encoded protein is CASSPTGGIDEQYF.

CDR3 bases: TGTGCCAGCTCACATGGACTAGCGGGGAGCACAGATACGCAGTATTTT. Translated, it gives CASSHGLAGSTDTQYF. This rearrangement joins TRBV18 to TRBJ2-3, with 12 nucleotides matching TRBD2. CDR1 is KGHSH, CDR2 LQKENI, per germline. V was clipped by 4 bases and J by 0 bases; unmatched bases: 2. CDR3 length: 16 residues.

The chain links TRBV29-1 to TRBJ2-1, with D perhaps matching TRBD1 (5 bases). Germline V gene lookup returns CDR1 SQVTM and CDR2 ANQGSEA. V was clipped by 5 bases and J by 3 bases, with 8 bases between them. CDR3 length: 12 amino acids. CDR3 nucleotides: TGCAGCGTTAAGGACAACTACAATGAGCAGTTCTTC. Protein sequence: CSVKDNYNEQFF.

J is TRBJ1-2 and V is TRBV19; no definite D call. The CDR3 spans 14 residues. V lost 5 bases to trimming and J lost 5 bases, with 15 bases between them. Germline CDR1 is LNHDA and CDR2 is SQIVND (reference sequence). The CDR3 loop is CASSSSGVGYGYTF. The CDR3 nucleotides read TGTGCCAGTAGTTCCTCCGGGGTGGGGTATGGCTACACCTTC.

This sequence joins TRBV29-1 and TRBJ1-1, with D unclear. In germline, CDR1 is SQVTM, CDR2 ANQGSEA. The V gene lost 7 bases and the J gene lost 3 bases, with 15 bases spanning the gap. CDR3 length equals 13 residues. CDR3 residues: CSAPEEGYTEAFF. CDR3 coding DNA: TGCAGCGCCCCGGAGGAGGGATACACTGAAGCTTTCTTT. The full variable domain, with the rest looked up from reference TRBV29-1 and TRBJ1-1, is SAVISQKPSRDICQRGTSLTIQCQVDSQVTMMFWYRQQPGQSLTLIATANQGSEATYESGFVIDKFPISRPNLTFSTLTVSNMSPEDSSIYLCSAPEEGYTEAFFGQGTRLTVV.

The chain carries TRBV27 and TRBJ2-1; the match to TRBD2 covers 7 bases. Germline V gene sequence: CDR1 MNHEY, CDR2 SMNVEV (reference sequence). Trimming took 3 bases from V and 6 from J; bases not matched to a gene: 5. CDR3 size: 14 residues. The CDR3 region has the DNA TGTGCCAGCAGTTTCGCGGGGGACCCCAATGAGCAGTTCTTC. Its protein is CASSFAGDPNEQFF.

The chain is built from TRBV5-1 and TRBJ2-6; no clear D. The V and J ends lost 1 base and 0 bases respectively, with 5 bases between them. CDR3 size: 15 residues. The germline V gene has CDR1 SGHRS and CDR2 YFSETQ. The DNA for the CDR3 is TGCGCCAGCAGCTTGTTGGCCTCTGGGGCCAACGTCCTGACTTTC. This sequence encodes CASSLLASGANVLTF.

This chain's CDR3 is CSIVFNEQFF. In nucleotides, the CDR3 is TGCAGTATAGTGTTCAATGAGCAGTTCTTC. The chain is built from TRBV20-1 and TRBJ2-1; D gene ambiguous. V lost 8 bases, J lost 6 bases, and 8 bases lay in between. The CDR3 has 10 amino acids. Germline V gene lookup returns CDR1 DFQATT and CDR2 SNEGSKA (reference sequence).

The chain carries TRBV7-9 and TRBJ1-4; 7 bases are shared with TRBD1. CDR3 length equals 15 residues. V lost 5 bases and J lost 4; bases outside the gene matches: 7. Per the germline V gene, CDR1 is SEHNR and CDR2 is FQNEAQ (reference sequence). The chain's CDR3 is CASSLPGQLNEKLFF. The CDR3 DNA reads TGTGCCAGCAGCCTACCGGGACAGCTTAATGAAAAACTGTTTTTT.

CDR3 sequence (DNA): TGTGCCAGCTCCCGGGGGGGGTCGCCTGGAAACACCATATATTTT. Translating gives CASSRGGSPGNTIYF. The J gene is TRBJ1-3, the V gene TRBV6-5; D perhaps matches TRBD1 (5 bases). V shed 8 bases and J shed 2 bases, with 16 bases lying between them. Looked up from germline, CDR1 is MNHEY and CDR2 is SVGAGI. This CDR3 has 15 amino acids.

This clone was counted at least ten times. The V call is TRBV5-6, the J call TRBJ1-2, with a possible D match to TRBD1 (6 bases). Germline lookup yields CDR1 SGHDT and CDR2 YYEEEE. Trimming stripped 4 bases from V and 0 bases from J, with 13 bases between. The CDR3 has 15 residues. The chain's CDR3 is CASSTGHIANYGYTF. In DNA form, the CDR3 reads TGTGCCAGCAGCACGGGACACATAGCTAACTATGGCTACACCTTC.

This chain connects TRBV18 to TRBJ2-7, with 11 nucleotides matching TRBD2. CDR1 is KGHSH, CDR2 LQKENI, per germline. V gave up 0 bases and J gave up 2 bases; unmatched junction bases: 3. The CDR3 is made up of 16 amino acids. CDR3 sequence (DNA): TGTGCCAGCTCACCACCGGGACTAGCGGTCGCCTACGAGCAGTACTTC. This codes for CASSPPGLAVAYEQYF.

This clone was detected a few times. The V gene is TRBV11-2, the J gene TRBJ2-2; D remains ambiguous. The germline V and J ends were trimmed by 2 bases and 9 bases, with 10 bases remaining between them. Germline V gene sequence: CDR1 SGHAT, CDR2 FQNNGV. The CDR3 totals 13 residues. This CDR3 is CASSLNPERELFF. CDR3 DNA sequence: TGTGCCAGCAGCTTAAATCCCGAGAGGGAGCTGTTTTTT.